This T cell receptor (beta chain) was recorded in a study of cytomegalovirus exposure and HLA in healthy donors. Trimming cost V 2 bases and J 4 bases; bases outside gene matches: 4. The CDR3 extends over 15 amino acids. CDR1 and CDR2 (germline): MNHNY, SVGAGI (reference sequence). Profiled with immunoSEQ multiplex PCR; TCRdb holds only in-frame clones, not every one. The data contain a few hundred thousand clones, 86% of them singletons. The receptor's source is a woman under 30 in good health and CMV-seronegative. The genes are TRBV6-6 and TRBJ2-1, with TRBD2 matching over 8 bases. The specimen sequenced was PBMCs. In DNA form, the CDR3 reads TGTGCCAGCAGTTACCTTCCGGGAGGGTACAATGAGCAGTTCTTC. Translation: CASSYLPGGYNEQFF.